Below, one T cell receptor beta chain is given with its context. Its antigen remains unknown. The data were obtained in a study of cytomegalovirus exposure and HLA in healthy donors. About the research overall: Previous work identified roughly 120 million unique TCR beta sequences from 200 million or so T cells. Findings and caveats of the study: By a later analysis, the bulk of CMV-associated TCR beta chains appeared HLA-restricted. Immune exposure data for these donors was limited to CMV serostatus.

Researchers ran the PCR with 60 Vbeta and 13 Jbeta primers. Produced via immunoSEQ multiplex PCR; TCRdb's table is partial and in-frame only. This repertoire shows 60,000 to 70,000 clones, roughly 68% found once; its top ten account for about 3%. As for the donors, each was a healthy bone marrow donor. The CDR3 is 14 amino acids. V dropped 7 bases and J dropped 0; count of bases not matched to a gene: 6. The V gene's germline CDR1 is MNHNS and CDR2 SASEGT. This chain links TRBV6-1 with TRBJ2-7; 7 positions match TRBD1. The sequencing sample was made of PBMCs. The receptor was isolated from a woman between 45 and 60 years old in good health and CMV-seronegative. In nucleotides, the CDR3 is TGTGCCAGCATTCAGACAGGGCGCTCCTACGAGCAGTACTTC. As protein: CASIQTGRSYEQYF.